This T cell receptor (beta chain) was observed in a study of blood T cell repertoires in COVID-19. Study-wide context: Italy, Spain and the United States were the sources of the convalescent and acute COVID-19 samples. Sources were T cells, B-cell-depleted T cells, or PBMCs; the material itself was cDNA or gDNA.

Authors' methods: Reference gene primer amplification gave nucleated cell count estimates. Here immunoSEQ multiplex PCR was the method, and the copy in TCRdb shows in-frame clones only, minus some. The D gene and trimming were derived from the DNA, and the V and J assignments and clone size from that table. The repertoire holds about 210,000 clones, with 83% as singletons. V was clipped by 3 bases and J by 5 bases; unmatched bases: 3. CDR1 SGHTA and CDR2 FQGNSA come from the germline V gene. The CDR3 contains 14 residues. This sequence joins TRBV7-2 and TRBJ1-5; TRBD1 matches 8 bases. The sequencing input was peripheral blood. The source is a woman in her 40s with active or convalescent COVID-19. In DNA, the CDR3 is TGTGCCAGCAGCTTTGACAGGGGTGATCAGCCCCAGCATTTT. It yields the protein CASSFDRGDQPQHF.